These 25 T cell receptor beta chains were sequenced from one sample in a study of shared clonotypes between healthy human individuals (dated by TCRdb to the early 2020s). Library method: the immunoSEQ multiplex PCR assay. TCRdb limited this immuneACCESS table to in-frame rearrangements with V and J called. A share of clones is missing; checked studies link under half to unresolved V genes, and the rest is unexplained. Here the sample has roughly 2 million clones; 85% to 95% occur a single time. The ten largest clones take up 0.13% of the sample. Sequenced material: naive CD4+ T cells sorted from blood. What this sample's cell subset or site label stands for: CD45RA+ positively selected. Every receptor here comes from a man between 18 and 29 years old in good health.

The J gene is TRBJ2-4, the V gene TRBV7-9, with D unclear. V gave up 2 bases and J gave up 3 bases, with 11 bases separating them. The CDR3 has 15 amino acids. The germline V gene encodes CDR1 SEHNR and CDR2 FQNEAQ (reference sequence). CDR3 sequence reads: CASSLPVPGKNIQYF. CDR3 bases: TGTGCCAGCAGCTTACCCGTGCCGGGCAAAAACATTCAGTACTTC. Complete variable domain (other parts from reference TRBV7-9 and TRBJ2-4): DTGVSQNPRHKITKRGQNVTFRCDPISEHNRLYWYRQTLGQGPEFLTYFQNEAQLEKSRLLSDRFSAERPKGSFSTLEIQRTEQGDSAMYLCASSLPVPGKNIQYFGAGTRLSVL.

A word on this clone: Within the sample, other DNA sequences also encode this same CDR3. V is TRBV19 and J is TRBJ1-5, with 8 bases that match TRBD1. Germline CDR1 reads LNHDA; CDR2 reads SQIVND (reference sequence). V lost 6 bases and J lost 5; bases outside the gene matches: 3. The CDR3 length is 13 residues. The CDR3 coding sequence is TGTGCCAGTAGCCCGGACAGGGATCAGCCCCAGCATTTT. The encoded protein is CASSPDRDQPQHF.

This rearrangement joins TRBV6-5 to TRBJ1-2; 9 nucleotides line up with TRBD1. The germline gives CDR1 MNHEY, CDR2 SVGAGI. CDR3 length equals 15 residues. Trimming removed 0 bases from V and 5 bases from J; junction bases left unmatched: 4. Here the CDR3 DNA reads TGTGCCAGCAGTTACTCGGACAGGGGCCCGTATGGCTACACCTTC. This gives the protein CASSYSDRGPYGYTF.

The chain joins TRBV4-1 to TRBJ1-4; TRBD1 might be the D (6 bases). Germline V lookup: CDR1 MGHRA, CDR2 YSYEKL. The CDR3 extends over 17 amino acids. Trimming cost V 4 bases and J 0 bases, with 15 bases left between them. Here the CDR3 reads CASSRLLGGSTNEKLFF. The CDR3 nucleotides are TGCGCCAGCAGCCGACTGTTGGGGGGCTCAACTAATGAAAAACTGTTTTTT.

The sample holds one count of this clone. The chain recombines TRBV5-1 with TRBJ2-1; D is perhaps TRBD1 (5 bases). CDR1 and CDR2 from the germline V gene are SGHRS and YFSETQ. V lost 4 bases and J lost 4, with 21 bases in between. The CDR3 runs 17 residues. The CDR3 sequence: CASSPSPSWQGYNEQFF. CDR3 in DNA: TGCGCCAGCAGCCCCTCCCCCTCGTGGCAGGGATACAATGAGCAGTTCTTC.

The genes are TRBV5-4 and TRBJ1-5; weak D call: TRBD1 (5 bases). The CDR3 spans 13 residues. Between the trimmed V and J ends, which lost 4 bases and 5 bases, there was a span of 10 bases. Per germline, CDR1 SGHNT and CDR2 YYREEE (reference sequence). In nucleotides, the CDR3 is TGTGCCAGCAGCGTGGGGACGGATCAGCCCCAGCATTTT. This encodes CASSVGTDQPQHF.

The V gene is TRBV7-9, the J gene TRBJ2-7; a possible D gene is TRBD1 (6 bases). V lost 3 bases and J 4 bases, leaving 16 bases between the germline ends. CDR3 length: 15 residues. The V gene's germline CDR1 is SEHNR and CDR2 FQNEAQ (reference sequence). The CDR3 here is CASSFRTERRYEQYF. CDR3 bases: TGTGCCAGCAGCTTCCGGACAGAGCGTCGGTACGAGCAGTACTTC.

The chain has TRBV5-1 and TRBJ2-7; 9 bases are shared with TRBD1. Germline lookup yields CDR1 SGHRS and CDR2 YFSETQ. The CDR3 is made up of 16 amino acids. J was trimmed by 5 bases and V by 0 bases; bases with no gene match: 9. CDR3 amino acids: CASSLGWGQGTHEQYF. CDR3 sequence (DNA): TGCGCCAGCAGCTTGGGATGGGGACAGGGAACCCACGAGCAGTACTTC.

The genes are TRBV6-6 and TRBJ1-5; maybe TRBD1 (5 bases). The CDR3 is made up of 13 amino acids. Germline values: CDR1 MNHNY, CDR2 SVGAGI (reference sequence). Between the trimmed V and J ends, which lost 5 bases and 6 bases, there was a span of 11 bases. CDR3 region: CASSTGGSQPQHF. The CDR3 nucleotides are TGTGCCAGCAGTACCGGGGGTTCTCAGCCCCAGCATTTT.

This CDR3 is CASSRGQYTGELFF. CDR3 bases: TGTGCCAGCTCACGAGGACAGTACACCGGGGAGCTGTTTTTT. The chain recombines TRBV18 with TRBJ2-2, with D maybe TRBD1 (6 bases). Deletions cut 4 bases from V and 3 bases from J, with 9 bases between. Germline-derived CDR1 and CDR2 are KGHSH and LQKENI. CDR3 length equals 14 residues.

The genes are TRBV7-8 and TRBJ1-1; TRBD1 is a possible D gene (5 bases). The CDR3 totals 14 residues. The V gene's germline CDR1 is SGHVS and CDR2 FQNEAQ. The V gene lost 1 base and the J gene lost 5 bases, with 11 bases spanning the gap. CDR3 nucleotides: TGTGCCAGCAGCTTAGAGGTCCCAGGGACTGAAGCTTTCTTT. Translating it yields CASSLEVPGTEAFF.

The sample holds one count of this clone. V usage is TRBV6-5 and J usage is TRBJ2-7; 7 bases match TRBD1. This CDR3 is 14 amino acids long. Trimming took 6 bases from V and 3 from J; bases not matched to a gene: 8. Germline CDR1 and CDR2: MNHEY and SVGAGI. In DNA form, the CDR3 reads TGTGCCAGCAGGTTGACAGGGTATAGCTACGAGCAGTACTTC. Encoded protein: CASRLTGYSYEQYF.

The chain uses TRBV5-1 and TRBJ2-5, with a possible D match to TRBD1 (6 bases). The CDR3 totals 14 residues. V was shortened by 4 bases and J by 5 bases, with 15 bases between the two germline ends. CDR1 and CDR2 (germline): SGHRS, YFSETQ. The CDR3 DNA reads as TGCGCCAGCAGCGCGAACAGGGTGGGGGAGACCCAGTACTTC. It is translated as CASSANRVGETQYF.

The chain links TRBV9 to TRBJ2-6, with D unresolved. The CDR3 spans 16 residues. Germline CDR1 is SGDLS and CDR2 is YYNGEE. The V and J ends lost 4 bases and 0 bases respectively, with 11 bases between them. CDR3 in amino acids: CASSLWDSSGANVLTF. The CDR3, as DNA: TGTGCCAGCAGCCTCTGGGATTCCTCTGGGGCCAACGTCCTGACTTTC.

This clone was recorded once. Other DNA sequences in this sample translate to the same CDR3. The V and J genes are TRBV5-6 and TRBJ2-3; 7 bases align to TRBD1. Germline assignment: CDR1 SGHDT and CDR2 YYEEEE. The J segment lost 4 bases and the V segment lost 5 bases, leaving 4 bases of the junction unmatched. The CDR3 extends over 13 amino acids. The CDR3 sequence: CASRRTGADTQYF. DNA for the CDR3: TGTGCCAGCAGACGAACAGGGGCAGATACGCAGTATTTT.

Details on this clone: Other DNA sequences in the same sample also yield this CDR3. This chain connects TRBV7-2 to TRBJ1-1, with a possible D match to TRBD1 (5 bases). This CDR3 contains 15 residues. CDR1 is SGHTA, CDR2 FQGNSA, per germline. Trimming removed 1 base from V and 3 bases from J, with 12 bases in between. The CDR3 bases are TGTGCCAGCAGCTTAGACGGGGGAGCGGACACTGAAGCTTTCTTT. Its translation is CASSLDGGADTEAFF.

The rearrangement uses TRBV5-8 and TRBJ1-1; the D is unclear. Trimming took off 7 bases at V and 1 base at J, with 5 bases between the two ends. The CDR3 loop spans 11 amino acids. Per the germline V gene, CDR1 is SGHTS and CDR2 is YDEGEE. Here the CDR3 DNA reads TGTGCCAGCTTGCAGAACACTGAAGCTTTCTTT. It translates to CASLQNTEAFF.

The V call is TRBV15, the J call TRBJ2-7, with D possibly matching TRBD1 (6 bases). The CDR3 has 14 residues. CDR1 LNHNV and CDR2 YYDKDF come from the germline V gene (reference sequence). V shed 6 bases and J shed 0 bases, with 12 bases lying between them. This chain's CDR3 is CATRRTESSYEQYF. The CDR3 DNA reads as TGTGCCACCAGAAGGACAGAGAGCTCCTACGAGCAGTACTTC.

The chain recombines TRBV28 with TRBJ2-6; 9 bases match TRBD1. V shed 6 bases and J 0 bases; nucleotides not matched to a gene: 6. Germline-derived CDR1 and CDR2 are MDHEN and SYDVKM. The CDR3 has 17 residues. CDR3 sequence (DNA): TGTGCCAGCAGCTTGACAGGGGGGGACTCTGGGGCCAACGTCCTGACTTTC. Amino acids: CASSLTGGDSGANVLTF. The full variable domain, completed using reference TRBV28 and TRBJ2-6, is DVKVTQSSRYLVKRTGEKVFLECVQDMDHENMFWYRQDPGLGLRLIYFSYDVKMKEKGDIPEGYSVSREKKERFSLILESASTNQTSMYLCASSLTGGDSGANVLTFGAGSRLTVL.

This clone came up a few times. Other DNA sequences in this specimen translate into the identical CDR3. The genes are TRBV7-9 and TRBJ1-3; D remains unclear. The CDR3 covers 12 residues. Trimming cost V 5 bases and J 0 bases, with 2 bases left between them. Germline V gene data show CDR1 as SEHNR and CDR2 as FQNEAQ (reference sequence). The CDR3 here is CASSPSGNTIYF. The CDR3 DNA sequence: TGTGCCAGCAGCCCCTCTGGAAACACCATATATTTT.

The CDR3 DNA follows: TGTGCCAGCAGCCCCCGCGCGACCAATAATTCACCCCTCCACTTT. Translation gives CASSPRATNNSPLHF. This chain uses TRBV7-9 with TRBJ1-6, with D hard to call. This CDR3 contains 15 residues. CDR1 is SEHNR and CDR2 is FQNEAQ in the germline V gene (reference sequence). V was clipped by 5 bases and J by 5 bases, with 13 bases between them.

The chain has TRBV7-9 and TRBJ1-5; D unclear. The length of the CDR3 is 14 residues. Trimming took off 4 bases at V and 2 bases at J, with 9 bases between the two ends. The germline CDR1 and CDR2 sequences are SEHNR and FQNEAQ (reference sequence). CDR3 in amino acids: CASSSEAGNQPQHF. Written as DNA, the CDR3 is TGTGCCAGCAGCTCCGAAGCAGGCAATCAGCCCCAGCATTTT.

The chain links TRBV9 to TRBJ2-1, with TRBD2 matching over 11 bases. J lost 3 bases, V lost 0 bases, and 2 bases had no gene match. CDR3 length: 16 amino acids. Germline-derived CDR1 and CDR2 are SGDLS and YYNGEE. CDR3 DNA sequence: TGTGCCAGCAGCGTAGGCGGACTAGCGGGCTACAATGAGCAGTTCTTC. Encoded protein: CASSVGGLAGYNEQFF.

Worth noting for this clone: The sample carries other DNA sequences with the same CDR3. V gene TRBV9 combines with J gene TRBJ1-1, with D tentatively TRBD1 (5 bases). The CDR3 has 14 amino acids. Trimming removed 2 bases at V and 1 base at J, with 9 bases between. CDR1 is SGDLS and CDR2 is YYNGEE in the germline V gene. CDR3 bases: TGTGCCAGCAGCGTCAGCCAGGGGAACACTGAAGCTTTCTTT. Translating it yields CASSVSQGNTEAFF. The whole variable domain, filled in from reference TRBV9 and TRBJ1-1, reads DSGVTQTPKHLITATGQRVTLRCSPRSGDLSVYWYQQSLDQGLQFLIQYYNGEERAKGNILERFSAQQFPDLHSELNLSSLELGDSALYFCASSVSQGNTEAFFGQGTRLTVV.

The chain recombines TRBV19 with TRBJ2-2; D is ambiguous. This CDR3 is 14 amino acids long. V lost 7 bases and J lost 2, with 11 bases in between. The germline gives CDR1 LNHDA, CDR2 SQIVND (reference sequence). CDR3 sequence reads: CASIAGFNTGELFF. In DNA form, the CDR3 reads TGTGCCAGTATAGCCGGTTTTAACACCGGGGAGCTGTTTTTT.